This T cell receptor (beta chain) was profiled in a study of cytomegalovirus exposure and HLA in healthy donors. PCR primers comprised 60 Vbeta and 13 Jbeta primers. The method was immunoSEQ multiplex PCR; TCRdb's version includes in-frame clones alone and lacks a portion of them. The sample shows about 160,000 clones, about 80% of them seen only once. The CDR3 totals 16 residues. Germline CDR1 and CDR2: LGHNA and YNFKEQ. The V gene lost 1 base and the J gene lost 1 base, with 12 bases spanning the gap. The chain couples TRBV4-2 to TRBJ2-3; D perhaps matches TRBD2 (5 bases). The specimen was PBMCs. The sequence was collected from a man aged 35 to 55 in good health and CMV-seropositive. The CDR3 DNA sequence: TGTGCCAGCAGCCAAGTGGCTAGCATGGGCACAGATACGCAGTATTTT. Its protein product is CASSQVASMGTDTQYF.